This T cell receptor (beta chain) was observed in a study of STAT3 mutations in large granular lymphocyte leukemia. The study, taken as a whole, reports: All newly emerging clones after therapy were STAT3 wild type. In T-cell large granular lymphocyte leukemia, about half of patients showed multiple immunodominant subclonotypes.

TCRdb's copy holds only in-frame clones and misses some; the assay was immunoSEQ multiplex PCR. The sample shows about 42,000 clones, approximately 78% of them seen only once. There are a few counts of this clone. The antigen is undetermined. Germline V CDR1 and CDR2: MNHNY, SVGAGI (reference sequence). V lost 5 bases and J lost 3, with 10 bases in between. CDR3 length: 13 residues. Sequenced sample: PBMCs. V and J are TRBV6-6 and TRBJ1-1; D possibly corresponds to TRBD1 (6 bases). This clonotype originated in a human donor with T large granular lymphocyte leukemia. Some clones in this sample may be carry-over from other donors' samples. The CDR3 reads CASSIQGDTEAFF. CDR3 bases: TGTGCCAGCAGTATACAGGGAGACACTGAAGCTTTCTTT.